This TCR beta chain is from a study of a mutant IDH1 vaccine in newly diagnosed glioma. Study-wide context: Treated patients were around 60% male, about 38% female, mean age roughly 40 years. Whole-study findings and limits: Vaccination elicited immune responses in 93.3% of patients.

Described time point: baseline, week 1 (first vaccination visit). Documented treatment: pre-vaccination baseline after standard-of-care therapy. Only in-frame clones appear in the TCRdb table, and some are missing; sequencing was by immunoSEQ multiplex PCR. This table has 75,000 to 100,000 clones, 70% to 90% appearing once. Note on this clone: Its antigen is unidentified.

The CDR3 loop spans 14 amino acids. Germline V gene data show CDR1 as GTSNPN and CDR2 as SVGIG (reference sequence). This sequence originates from a woman between 45 and 65 years old with glioma. The specimen was PBMCs, collected from a glioma patient treated with radiotherapy, temozolomide or both. This chain connects TRBV30 to TRBJ2-5; the match to TRBD1 covers 11 bases. The end of the DNA fits TRBJ2-7 better, so the J call may be wrong. The CDR3 DNA reads TGTGCCTGGAGTAGGGACAGGGGGTCCTACGAGCAGTACTTC. It specifies CAWSRDRGSYEQYF.